What follows are 5 T cell receptor beta chains derived from one specimen sequenced in a study of cytomegalovirus exposure and HLA in healthy donors. Amplification used 60 Vbeta primers and 13 Jbeta primers. The protocol was immunoSEQ multiplex PCR, while the TCRdb copy is restricted to in-frame clones and leaves out a portion. The sample lists approximately 97,000 clones; under 85% were seen once. The source material was PBMCs. These receptors came from a woman in her thirties or forties in good health and CMV-seropositive.

This clone appeared once. This chain joins TRBV6-6 and TRBJ2-7; weak D call: TRBD2 (6 bases). Trimming stripped 9 bases from V and 4 bases from J, with 16 bases between. This CDR3 region has 13 residues. Germline CDR1 reads MNHNY; CDR2 reads SVGAGI (reference sequence). For the CDR3, the DNA is TGTGCCAGTAGACCGGGACTTGCATACGAGCAGTACTTC. Translated: CASRPGLAYEQYF.

The V gene is TRBV27, the J gene TRBJ2-7; D perhaps matches TRBD1 (5 bases). CDR3 length equals 15 residues. Germline-derived CDR1 and CDR2 are MNHEY and SMNVEV (reference sequence). Trimming removed 6 bases at V and 3 bases at J, with 18 bases between. Here the CDR3 reads CASSPHQGLDYEQYF. Here the CDR3 DNA reads TGTGCCAGCAGCCCCCATCAGGGTTTAGACTACGAGCAGTACTTC.

The rearrangement uses TRBV29-1 and TRBJ2-1; TRBD1 matches at 7 bases. V gave up 6 bases and J gave up 7 bases; unmatched junction bases: 21. Germline V lookup: CDR1 SQVTM, CDR2 ANQGSEA. The CDR3 has 17 amino acids. The CDR3 sequence is CSVHPSLRQGYTNEQFF. DNA of the CDR3: TGCAGCGTCCACCCCTCTTTACGACAGGGTTACACGAATGAGCAGTTCTTC.

The chain joins TRBV5-1 to TRBJ2-1; maybe TRBD2 (6 bases). Trimming stripped 0 bases from V and 0 bases from J, with 13 bases between. CDR3 size: 17 residues. Per germline, CDR1 SGHRS and CDR2 YFSETQ. CDR3 residues: CASSLVAAPSSYNEQFF. CDR3 DNA sequence: TGCGCCAGCAGCTTGGTAGCGGCCCCGAGCTCCTACAATGAGCAGTTCTTC.

The chain employs TRBV7-9 and TRBJ2-5, with D possibly matching TRBD2 (6 bases). In germline, CDR1 is SEHNR, CDR2 FQNEAQ (reference sequence). V lost 2 bases and J lost 4, with 11 bases in between. This CDR3 has 14 residues. The CDR3 coding sequence is TGTGCCAGCAGCTTATATGGGGGGACAGAGACCCAGTACTTC. Protein product: CASSLYGGTETQYF.